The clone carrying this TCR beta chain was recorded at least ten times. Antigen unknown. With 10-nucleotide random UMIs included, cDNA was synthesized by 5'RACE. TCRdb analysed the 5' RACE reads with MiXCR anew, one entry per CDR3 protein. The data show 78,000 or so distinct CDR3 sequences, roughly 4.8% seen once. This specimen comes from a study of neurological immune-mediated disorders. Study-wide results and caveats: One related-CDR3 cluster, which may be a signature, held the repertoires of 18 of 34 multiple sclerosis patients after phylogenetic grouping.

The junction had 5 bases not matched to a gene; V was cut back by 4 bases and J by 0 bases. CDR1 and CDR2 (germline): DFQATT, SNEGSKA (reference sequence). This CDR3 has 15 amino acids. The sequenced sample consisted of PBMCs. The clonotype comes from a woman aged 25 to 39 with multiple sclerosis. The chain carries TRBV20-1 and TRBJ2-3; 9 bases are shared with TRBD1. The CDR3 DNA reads TGCAGTGCTACCGTGGGACAGGGTAGCACAGATACGCAGTATTTT. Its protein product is CSATVGQGSTDTQYF.